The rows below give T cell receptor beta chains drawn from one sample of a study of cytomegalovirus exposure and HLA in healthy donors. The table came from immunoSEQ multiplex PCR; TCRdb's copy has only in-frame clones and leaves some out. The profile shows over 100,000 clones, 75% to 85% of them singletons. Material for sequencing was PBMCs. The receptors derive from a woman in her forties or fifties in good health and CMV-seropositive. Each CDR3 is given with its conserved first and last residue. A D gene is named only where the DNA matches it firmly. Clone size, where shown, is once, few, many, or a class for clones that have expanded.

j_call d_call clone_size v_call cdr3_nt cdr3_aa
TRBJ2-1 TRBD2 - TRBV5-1 TGCGCCAGCAGCCGGGAGGGAGATGAGCAGTTCTTC CASSREGDEQFF
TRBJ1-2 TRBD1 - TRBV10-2 TGCGCCACCTGGACAGGGTTAGGCTACACCTTC CATWTGLGYTF
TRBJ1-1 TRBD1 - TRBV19 TGTGCCAGTAGTTTAAGGACAGGGTCTGAAGCTTTCTTT CASSLRTGSEAFF
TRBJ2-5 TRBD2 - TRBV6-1 TGTGCCAGCAGTGTAACTAGCGGGAGGGCCTTGCAGACCCAGTACTTC CASSVTSGRALQTQYF
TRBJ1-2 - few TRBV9 TGTGCCAGCAGCCCCACTCCAGGAGGAGTGGGTGGCTACACCTTC CASSPTPGGVGGYTF
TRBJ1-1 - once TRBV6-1 TGTGCCAGCAGTGAAGCGTTGGAGGCCCCGAACACTGAAGCTTTCTTT CASSEALEAPNTEAFF
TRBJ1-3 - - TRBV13 TGTGCCAGCAGCTCTCCACAGGGTTCCGGAAACACCATATATTTT CASSSPQGSGNTIYF
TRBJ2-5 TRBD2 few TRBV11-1 TGTGCCAGCAGCTTAAGACTAGCGGGACAAGAGACCCAGTACTTC CASSLRLAGQETQYF
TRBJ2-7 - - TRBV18 TGTGCCAGCTCACCCGACTCCCCCCTGATACTTCGTTACGAGCAGTACTTC CASSPDSPLILRYEQYF
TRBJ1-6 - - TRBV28 TGTGCCAGCAGTTTTAGTAATTCACCCCTCCACTTT CASSFSNSPLHF
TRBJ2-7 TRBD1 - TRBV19 TGTGCCAGTAGTACCCCAGGGGGTGGTACCTACGAGCAGTACTTC CASSTPGGGTYEQYF
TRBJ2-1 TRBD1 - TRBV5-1 TGCGCCAGCAGCCGGGGACAGAACAATGAGCAGTTCTTC CASSRGQNNEQFF
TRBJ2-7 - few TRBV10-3 TGTGCCATCAGAGGGACTCCCACTGTGGGCGAGCAGTACTTC CAIRGTPTVGEQYF
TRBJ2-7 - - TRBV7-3 TGTGCCAGCAGTTCAGGGTGGGCCTACGAGCAGTACTTC CASSSGWAYEQYF